This is a list of T cell receptor beta chains from one sample in a study of blood T cell repertoires in COVID-19. TCRdb keeps only in-frame clones here, not all; method: immunoSEQ multiplex PCR. The sample contains about 87,000 clones, around 83% of which appear only once. The sample was peripheral blood. These TCRs come from a woman in her 70s with acute or convalescent COVID-19. The CDR3 runs from the conserved cysteine through the conserved F or W. Size is omitted from some rows. Given values are once, few, many or a class for expanded clones.

abundance,v_gene,j_gene,CDR3aa
-,TRBV2,TRBJ1-3,CASSEAGGQNSGNTIYF
-,TRBV5-1,TRBJ2-7,CASSSLASGLHEQYF
-,TRBV7-2,TRBJ2-7,CASSLRSGPSYEQYF
-,TRBV4-1,TRBJ2-7,CASSQALLAGVYEQYF
-,TRBV29-1,TRBJ1-4,CSVNGATNEKLFF
once,TRBV5-1,TRBJ2-1,CASSFERGGYNEQFF
few,TRBV24-1,TRBJ2-4,CATSDPAGAKNIQYF
few,TRBV6-6,TRBJ2-1,CASSYSTEASYNEQFF
-,TRBV12-3/TRBV12-4,TRBJ1-5,CASSSLDQPQHF
-,TRBV6-5,TRBJ2-1,CASGGAGSSYNEQFF
-,TRBV28,TRBJ1-5,CASSSSSYPLRDSSQPQHF
few,TRBV18,TRBJ1-2,CASSFGQGAYGYTF
-,TRBV27,TRBJ1-1,CASSPLGGEPNTEAFF
-,TRBV2,TRBJ2-1,CASNLRGPGNEQFF
once,TRBV18,TRBJ2-7,CASSPQLDEQYF
-,TRBV3-1/TRBV3-2,TRBJ1-1,CASTPGLSTEAFF
-,TRBV12-3/TRBV12-4,TRBJ2-7,CASRGGNGYEQYF
once,TRBV5-1,TRBJ1-1,CASREFPTENTEAFF
-,TRBV2,TRBJ1-5,CASRGLDRAESNQPQHF
-,TRBV4-1,TRBJ1-5,CASSQVGDQPQHF
-,TRBV2,TRBJ1-1,CASVAMNTEAFF
-,TRBV19,TRBJ1-2,CAASLGTHPYTF
-,TRBV7-9,TRBJ2-3,CASSRRGATDTQYF
-,TRBV6-6,TRBJ1-6,CASRDPGDSPLHF
many,TRBV7-2,TRBJ1-1,CASSFTGWGTEAFF
-,TRBV5-1,TRBJ1-1,CASSLEGGDNTEAFF
few,TRBV18,TRBJ1-4,CASSPGTNEKLFF